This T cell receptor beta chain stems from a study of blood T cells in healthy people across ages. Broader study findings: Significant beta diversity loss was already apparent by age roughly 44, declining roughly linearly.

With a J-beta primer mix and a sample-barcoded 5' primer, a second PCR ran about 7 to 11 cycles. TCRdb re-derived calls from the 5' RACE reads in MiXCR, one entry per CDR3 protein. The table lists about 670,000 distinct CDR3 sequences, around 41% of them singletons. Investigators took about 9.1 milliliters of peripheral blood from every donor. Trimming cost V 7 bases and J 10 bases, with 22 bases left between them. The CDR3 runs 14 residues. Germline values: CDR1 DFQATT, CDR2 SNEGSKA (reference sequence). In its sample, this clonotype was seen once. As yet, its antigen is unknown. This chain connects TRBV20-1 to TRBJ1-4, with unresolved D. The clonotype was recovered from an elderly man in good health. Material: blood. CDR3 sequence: CSVTNRLPQGKLFF. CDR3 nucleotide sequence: TGCAGTGTTACCAACCGGCTTCCTCAAGGAAAACTGTTTTTT.